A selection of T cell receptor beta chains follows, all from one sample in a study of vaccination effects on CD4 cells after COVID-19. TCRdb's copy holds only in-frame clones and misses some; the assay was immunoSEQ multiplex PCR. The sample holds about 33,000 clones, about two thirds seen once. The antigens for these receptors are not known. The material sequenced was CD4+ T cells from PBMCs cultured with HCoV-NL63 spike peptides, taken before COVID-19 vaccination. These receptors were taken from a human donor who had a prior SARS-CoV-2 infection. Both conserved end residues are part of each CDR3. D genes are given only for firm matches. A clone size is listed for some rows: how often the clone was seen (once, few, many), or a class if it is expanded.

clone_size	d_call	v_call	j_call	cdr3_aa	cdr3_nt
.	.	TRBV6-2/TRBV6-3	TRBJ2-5	CASSREAGLVETQYF	TGTGCCAGCAGCCGCGAAGCGGGCTTAGTCGAGACCCAGTACTTC
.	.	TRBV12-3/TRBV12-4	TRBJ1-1	CASSLSGYTFF	TGTGCCAGCAGTTTATCCGGGTATACTTTCTTT
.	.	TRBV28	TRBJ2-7	CASTPGEFYYEQYF	TGTGCCAGCACCCCTGGTGAGTTTTACTACGAGCAGTACTTC
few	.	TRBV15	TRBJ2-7	CATSRDIGQSYEQYF	TGTGCCACCAGCAGAGATATAGGACAGTCCTACGAGCAGTACTTC
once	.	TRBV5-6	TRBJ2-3	CASSPWVAASTDTQYF	TGTGCCAGCAGCCCTTGGGTAGCGGCAAGCACAGATACGCAGTATTTT
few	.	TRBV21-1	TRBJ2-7	CASSFGGTESSYEQYF	TGTGCCAGCAGCTTCGGTGGGACGGAGAGCTCCTACGAGCAGTACTTC
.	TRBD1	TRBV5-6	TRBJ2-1	CASSSTMDRVGWGEQFF	TGTGCCAGCAGCTCGACCATGGACAGGGTCGGGTGGGGTGAGCAGTTCTTC
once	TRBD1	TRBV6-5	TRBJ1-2	CASSLGQGDVYGYTF	TGTGCCAGCAGTCTCGGACAGGGGGACGTCTATGGCTACACCTTC
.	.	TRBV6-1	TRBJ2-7	CASSEAGYYEQYF	TGTGCCAGCAGTGAAGCGGGGTATTACGAGCAGTACTTC
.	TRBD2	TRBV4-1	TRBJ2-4	CASRPVLAGAAKNIQYF	TGCGCCAGCAGGCCTGTACTAGCGGGAGCTGCCAAAAACATTCAGTACTTC
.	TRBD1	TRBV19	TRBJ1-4	CATEKDRGGTNEKLFF	TGTGCCACTGAGAAGGACAGGGGGGGGACTAATGAAAAACTGTTTTTT
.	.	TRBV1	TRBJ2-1	CTSSPPGLAGYNEQFF	TGCACCAGCAGCCCGCCCGGACTAGCGGGGTACAATGAGCAGTTCTTC
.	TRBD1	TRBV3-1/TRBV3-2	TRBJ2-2	CASSHTGTDTGELFF	TGTGCCAGCAGCCATACCGGGACAGACACCGGGGAGCTGTTTTTT
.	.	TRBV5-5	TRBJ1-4	CASSLAGMGEKLFF	TGTGCCAGCAGCTTGGCAGGGATGGGGGAAAAACTGTTTTTT
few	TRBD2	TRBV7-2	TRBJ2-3	CASSSRLAGLTQYF	TGTGCCAGCAGCTCTAGACTAGCGGGGCTTACGCAGTATTTT
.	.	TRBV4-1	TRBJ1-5	CASSQDVVARNQPQHF	TGCGCCAGCAGCCAAGATGTAGTAGCGCGCAATCAGCCCCAGCATTTT
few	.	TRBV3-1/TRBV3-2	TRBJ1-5	CASSQGQVSNQPQHF	TGTGCCAGCAGCCAAGGGCAGGTTAGCAATCAGCCCCAGCATTTT
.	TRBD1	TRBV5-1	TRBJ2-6	CASSYTTGNGANVLTF	TGCGCCAGCAGCTACACGACAGGGAATGGGGCCAACGTCCTGACTTTC